This T cell receptor beta chain was identified in a study of control samples from healthy donors and cancer patients. The protocol was immunoSEQ multiplex PCR, while the TCRdb copy is restricted to in-frame clones and leaves out a portion. This sample has 150,000 or so clones, with under 95% found just once. Trimming took off 4 bases at V and 2 bases at J, with 12 bases between the two ends. The CDR3 extends over 14 amino acids. Germline V gives CDR1 SGHKS, CDR2 YYEKEE (reference sequence). The chain combines TRBV5-5 with TRBJ2-5; perhaps TRBD1 as D (6 bases). The clonotype comes from a man between 18 and 29 years old in good health. The specimen was blood. The CDR3 region has the DNA TGTGCCAGCAGCCGGCGGACAGAGCAAGAGACCCAGTACTTC. It is translated as CASSRRTEQETQYF.